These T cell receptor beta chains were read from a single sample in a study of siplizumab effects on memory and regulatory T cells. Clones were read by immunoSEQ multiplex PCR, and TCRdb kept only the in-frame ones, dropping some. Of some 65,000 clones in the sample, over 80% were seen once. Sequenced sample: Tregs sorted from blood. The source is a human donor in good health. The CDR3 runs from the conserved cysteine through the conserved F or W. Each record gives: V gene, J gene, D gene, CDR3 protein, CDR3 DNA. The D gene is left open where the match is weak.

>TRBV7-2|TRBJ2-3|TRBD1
CASSQLGTGGFFTDTQYF
TGTGCCAGCAGCCAACTGGGGACAGGGGGTTTCTTCACAGATACGCAGTATTTT
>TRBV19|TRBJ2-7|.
CASSLDRLSYEQYF
TGTGCCAGTAGTCTCGACAGGTTAAGTTACGAGCAGTACTTC
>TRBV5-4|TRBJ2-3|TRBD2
CASSRTSGGRDTQYF
TGTGCCAGCAGCCGGACTAGCGGCGGGCGGGATACGCAGTATTTT
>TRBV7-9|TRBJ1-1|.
CASTLGLNTEAFF
TGTGCCAGCACCTTGGGGTTGAACACTGAAGCTTTCTTT
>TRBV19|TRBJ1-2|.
CASRRKEATYGYTF
TGTGCCAGTAGGCGAAAGGAGGCAACCTATGGCTACACCTTC
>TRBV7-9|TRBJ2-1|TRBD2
CASRRGLAGYNEQFF
TGTGCCAGCAGACGGGGACTAGCGGGATACAATGAGCAGTTCTTC
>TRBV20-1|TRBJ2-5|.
CSALGLETQYF
TGCAGTGCTTTGGGTTTAGAGACCCAGTACTTC
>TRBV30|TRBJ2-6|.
CAWSVTGPGANVLTF
TGTGCCTGGAGTGTAACAGGGCCTGGGGCCAACGTCCTGACTTTC
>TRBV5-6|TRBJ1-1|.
CASSLAGQGWTNTEAFF
TGTGCCAGCAGCTTGGCCGGGCAGGGCTGGACGAACACTGAAGCTTTCTTT
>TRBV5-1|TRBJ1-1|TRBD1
CASSSGQSFGAFF
TGCGCCAGCAGCTCGGGACAGTCCTTTGGAGCTTTCTTT
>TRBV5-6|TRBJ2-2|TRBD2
CASSLGLAGTDGELFF
TGTGCCAGCAGCTTGGGACTAGCGGGAACGGACGGGGAGCTGTTTTTT
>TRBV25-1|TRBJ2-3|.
CASLHINTDTQYF
TGTGCCAGTTTGCATATCAACACAGATACGCAGTATTTT
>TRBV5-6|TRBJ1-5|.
CASSLFSPAAPQHF
TGTGCCAGCAGCTTGTTTAGTCCGGCCGCGCCCCAGCATTTT
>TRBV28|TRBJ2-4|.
CASSLPAAKNIQYF
TGTGCCAGCAGCCTCCCTGCGGCCAAAAACATTCAGTACTTC
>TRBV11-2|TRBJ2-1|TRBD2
CASSLVGLALEFF
TGTGCCAGCAGCTTAGTAGGACTAGCGTTAGAGTTCTTC
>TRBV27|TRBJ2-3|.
CASSRSGFETDTQYF
TGTGCCAGCAGTAGGAGCGGCTTCGAGACAGATACGCAGTATTTT
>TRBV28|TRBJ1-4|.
CASIGNEKLFF
TGTGCCAGCATCGGCAATGAAAAACTGTTTTTT
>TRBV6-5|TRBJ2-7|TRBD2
CASRGLADSYEQYF
TGTGCCAGCAGGGGACTAGCGGACTCCTACGAGCAGTACTTC
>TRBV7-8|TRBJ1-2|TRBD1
CASSPGRQGGGYTF
TGTGCCAGCAGCCCCGGTAGACAGGGGGGTGGCTACACCTTC
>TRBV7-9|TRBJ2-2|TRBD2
CASSLGLAENTGELFF
TGTGCCAGCAGCTTAGGACTAGCGGAGAACACCGGGGAGCTGTTTTTT
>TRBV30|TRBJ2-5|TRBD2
CAWSGTSGETQYF
TGTGCCTGGAGTGGGACTAGCGGGGAGACCCAGTACTTC
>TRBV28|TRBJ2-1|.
CASSVAGTIIYNEQFF
TGTGCCAGCTCTGTCGCGGGCACGATAATATACAATGAGCAGTTCTTC
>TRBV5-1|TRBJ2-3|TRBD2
CASSLVAGGPRDTQYF
TGCGCCAGCAGCCTCGTAGCGGGAGGGCCTAGAGATACGCAGTATTTT
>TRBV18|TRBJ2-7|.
CASSPPTAYEQYF
TGTGCCAGCTCACCACCGACAGCCTACGAGCAGTACTTC
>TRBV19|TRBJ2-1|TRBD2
CASKGTSAPGEFLF
TGTGCCAGTAAAGGGACTAGCGCGCCTGGGGAGTTTCTCTTC
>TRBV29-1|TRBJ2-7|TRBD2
CSVEARGAGAYEQYF
TGCAGCGTTGAAGCGCGGGGGGCTGGCGCCTACGAGCAGTACTTC